These 25 T cell receptor beta chains came from one sample sequenced in a study of human T cells and chemical hapten exposure. Time point given: pre-sensitization, week 0. Treatment meaning: therapeutic diphenylcyclopropenone sensitization with weekly scalp DPC. TCRdb re-called the RACE reads through MiXCR, storing one row per CDR3 protein. The sample lists 200,000 to 300,000 distinct CDR3 sequences; 7% to 10% were seen once. The sample in question was whole blood, obtained in connection with sensitization to the hapten diphenylcyclopropenone (DPC). The receptors were sampled from a woman between 40 and 50 years old with alopecia areata. Some clones in this sample may be carry-over from other donors' samples.

This clonotype was counted between two and nine times. V gene TRBV7-9 combines with J gene TRBJ2-5; weak D call: TRBD2 (5 bases). This CDR3 has 15 residues. V lost 0 bases to trimming and J lost 4 bases, with 12 bases between them. Germline loops: CDR1 SEHNR, CDR2 FQNEAQ (reference sequence). The CDR3 protein is CASSLALRGRETQYF. DNA for the CDR3: TGTGCCAGCAGCTTAGCGCTTCGGGGAAGAGAGACCCAGTACTTC.

This clonotype was picked up a small number of times. The rearrangement links TRBV7-8 to TRBJ2-1; 8 bases agree with TRBD2. This CDR3 has 16 amino acids. Germline CDR1 SGHVS, CDR2 FQNEAQ. With 8 bases clipped from V and 4 bases from J, the junction kept 13 bases outside the gene matches. CDR3 residues: CASGRLTSGHYNEQFF. For the CDR3, the DNA is TGTGCCAGCGGAAGACTCACTAGCGGACATTACAATGAGCAGTTCTTC.

This clonotype came up many times. V gene TRBV10-3 combines with J gene TRBJ1-4; D gene uncertain. Germline loops: CDR1 ENHRY, CDR2 SYGVKD. V was shortened by 8 bases and J by 4 bases, with 14 bases between the two germline ends. The CDR3 loop spans 14 amino acids. The DNA of the CDR3 is TGTGCCATCCGAAGCCCCGGGAGTAATGAAAAACTGTTTTTT. It encodes CAIRSPGSNEKLFF.

There are a few counts of this clonotype. This chain connects TRBV7-2 to TRBJ2-4; possible D gene TRBD2, 7 bases. CDR3 length: 16 amino acids. Germline V gives CDR1 SGHTA, CDR2 FQGNSA. The V and J ends lost 5 bases and 6 bases respectively, with 20 bases between them. CDR3: CASSLNARGLINIQYF. Here the CDR3 DNA reads TGTGCCAGCAGCCTCAACGCGCGGGGGCTGATAAACATTCAGTACTTC.

The rearrangement uses TRBV12-5 and TRBJ2-2, with 9 bases that match TRBD2. The CDR3 has 16 amino acids. V shed 1 base and J 4 bases; nucleotides not matched to a gene: 4. Germline V gene lookup returns CDR1 LGHNT and CDR2 FRNRAP. CDR3 protein: CASGLARAGGTGELFF. CDR3 sequence (DNA): TGTGCTAGTGGTTTGGCCCGAGCGGGGGGCACCGGGGAGCTGTTTTTT.

There are a few counts of this clonotype. The rearrangement joins TRBV29-1 to TRBJ2-5; tentative D call: TRBD2 (5 bases). The CDR3 covers 12 residues. CDR1 and CDR2 from the germline V gene are SQVTM and ANQGSEA. Trimming cost V 5 bases and J 2 bases, with 9 bases left between them. This chain's CDR3 is CSVTRGQETQYF. CDR3 in DNA: TGCAGCGTTACCCGGGGTCAAGAGACCCAGTACTTC.

This sequence joins TRBV15 and TRBJ1-4; 7 positions agree with TRBD1. Trimming at V came to 0 bases and at J to 8 bases, leaving 12 bases not matched to a gene. The CDR3 is 17 amino acids. Germline lookup yields CDR1 LNHNV and CDR2 YYDKDF (reference sequence). CDR3 nucleotide sequence: TGTGCCACCAGCAGAGACCCCATAGACAGGGAAGACGAAAAACTGTTTTTT. It is translated as CATSRDPIDREDEKLFF.

This chain joins TRBV20-1 and TRBJ2-5; D gene ambiguous. The CDR3 length is 14 residues. The V and J ends lost 6 bases and 4 bases respectively, with 18 bases between them. Per the germline V gene, CDR1 is DFQATT and CDR2 is SNEGSKA (reference sequence). The CDR3 protein is CSAAAAEVGETQYF. CDR3 nucleotides: TGCAGTGCCGCAGCTGCAGAAGTCGGAGAGACCCAGTACTTC.

This clonotype was observed many times. V and J are TRBV12-3 or TRBV12-4 and TRBJ1-2; tentatively, D is TRBD1 (5 bases). V lost 1 base and J lost 4, with 10 bases in between. The CDR3 is 14 amino acids. Written as DNA, the CDR3 is TGTGCCAGCAGTTTAGAGGGGCGCCGCTATGGCTACACCTTC. This gives the protein CASSLEGRRYGYTF.

There are many counts of this clonotype. V is TRBV6-1 and J is TRBJ2-7; unclear D gene. Germline assignment: CDR1 MNHNS and CDR2 SASEGT. The CDR3 loop spans 12 amino acids. Trimming pared 3 bases from V and 2 bases from J, leaving 5 bases between. The CDR3 is CASSDRAYEQYF. CDR3 DNA: TGTGCCAGCAGTGACCGCGCCTACGAGCAGTACTTC.

In this sample, this clonotype turned up a few times. The gene calls are TRBV7-9 and TRBJ1-1; 10 bases fit TRBD1. The CDR3 has 16 residues. Germline CDR1 and CDR2: SEHNR and FQNEAQ (reference sequence). V lost 5 bases, J lost 5 bases, and 11 bases stayed unmatched. The CDR3 nucleotides read TGTGCCAGCAGCCCCGGGACAGGGGCAAGGGGGACTGAAGCTTTCTTT. This translates into CASSPGTGARGTEAFF.

The table lists this clonotype with a few counts. The chain is built from TRBV6-1 and TRBJ2-5; tentatively, D is TRBD2 (6 bases). Germline assignment: CDR1 MNHNS and CDR2 SASEGT. The CDR3 is 15 residues long. Trimming pared 3 bases from V and 0 bases from J, leaving 11 bases between. The CDR3 coding sequence is TGTGCCAGCAGTGACCCCCCTAGCGACCAAGAGACCCAGTACTTC. The encoded protein is CASSDPPSDQETQYF.

This chain connects TRBV7-2 to TRBJ2-2, with a possible D match to TRBD2 (6 bases). Trimming pared 5 bases from V and 0 bases from J, leaving 16 bases between. CDR1 is SGHTA and CDR2 is FQGNSA in the germline V gene. CDR3 length equals 17 residues. The CDR3 bases are TGTGCCAGCAGCCCTAACCGGGGGAGTACGAACACCGGGGAGCTGTTTTTT. It is translated as CASSPNRGSTNTGELFF. Full variable domain (missing parts from reference TRBV7-2 and TRBJ2-2): GAGVSQSPSNKVTEKGKDVELRCDPISGHTALYWYRQSLGQGLEFLIYFQGNSAPDKSGLPSDRFSAERTGGSVSTLTIQRTQQEDSAVYLCASSPNRGSTNTGELFFGEGSRLTVL.

In its sample, this clonotype was seen a few times. The rearrangement uses TRBV24-1 and TRBJ2-1; 15 bases are shared with TRBD2. The CDR3 has 15 residues. Trimming cost V 4 bases and J 9 bases; bases outside gene matches: 3. CDR1 KGHDR and CDR2 SFDVKD come from the germline V gene. The CDR3 nucleotides are TGTGCCACCAGTGACCGGACTAGCGGGAGGGGTGAGCAGTTCTTC. Translated: CATSDRTSGRGEQFF.

This clonotype was seen more than once but under ten times. This chain links TRBV5-1 with TRBJ2-3; D is perhaps TRBD2 (5 bases). The CDR3 spans 15 residues. Germline lookup yields CDR1 SGHRS and CDR2 YFSETQ. V was cut by 4 bases and J by 4 bases, with 16 bases left in between. CDR3 in DNA: TGCGCCAGCAGCCCAACGGGGAATCGGGCAGATACGCAGTATTTT. Translation gives CASSPTGNRADTQYF.

This clonotype showed up just a few times. This chain links TRBV20-1 with TRBJ1-1; 9 bases map to TRBD1. There are 13 residues in the CDR3. Germline CDR1 DFQATT, CDR2 SNEGSKA (reference sequence). J lost 11 bases, V lost 1 base, and 8 bases had no gene match. The CDR3 is CSARVATGGWAFF. The CDR3 region has the DNA TGCAGTGCTAGAGTGGCAACAGGGGGCTGGGCTTTCTTT.

The rearrangement links TRBV10-3 to TRBJ1-2, with D possibly being TRBD1 (6 bases). V shed 10 bases and J shed 5 bases, with 17 bases lying between them. This CDR3 is 13 amino acids long. The germline CDR1 and CDR2 sequences are ENHRY and SYGVKD. As DNA, the CDR3 is TGTGCCACCAGACAGGTCCTAGCGTATGGCTACACCTTC. It translates to CATRQVLAYGYTF.

The chain employs TRBV12-3 or TRBV12-4 and TRBJ1-1, with a possible D match to TRBD1 (5 bases). V was pared by 8 bases and J by 0 bases, with 13 bases between. This CDR3 is built from 14 residues. CDR3 in amino acids: CASREGLLNTEAFF. The CDR3 DNA reads TGTGCCAGCCGGGAGGGACTCCTGAACACTGAAGCTTTCTTT.

This clonotype was recorded a few times. The chain carries TRBV19 and TRBJ1-5; tentatively, D is TRBD1 (5 bases). Germline V CDR1 and CDR2: LNHDA, SQIVND (reference sequence). Trimming cost V 3 bases and J 2 bases, with 11 bases left between them. CDR3 length: 15 residues. In DNA, the CDR3 is TGTGCCAGTAGTATGGGGCCCTTACGCAATCAGCCCCAGCATTTT. It yields the protein CASSMGPLRNQPQHF.

Ten or more counts support this clonotype. This chain uses TRBV29-1 with TRBJ2-5, with D perhaps TRBD2 (6 bases). This CDR3 is 13 amino acids long. The germline V and J ends were trimmed by 4 bases and 3 bases, with 12 bases remaining between them. Germline V lookup: CDR1 SQVTM, CDR2 ANQGSEA. DNA of the CDR3: TGCAGCGTTGCCGGGACTCCCAAAGAGACCCAGTACTTC. This codes for CSVAGTPKETQYF.

The chain uses TRBV6-2 or TRBV6-3 and TRBJ2-5; D not resolved. From germline, CDR1 is MNHEY and CDR2 SVGEGT. CDR3 size: 13 residues. V lost 0 bases and J lost 0, with 2 bases in between. CDR3 protein: CASSYSYQETQYF. For the CDR3, the DNA is TGTGCCAGCAGTTACTCGTACCAAGAGACCCAGTACTTC.

The chain recombines TRBV28 with TRBJ1-2; D is unresolved. The CDR3 length is 16 residues. With 8 bases removed from V and 3 bases from J, the gap between germline ends came to 22 bases. Germline values: CDR1 MDHEN, CDR2 SYDVKM. The CDR3, as DNA: TGTGCCAGCGCTACCGAACCCTGGGATGTTGACTATGGCTACACCTTC. Protein sequence: CASATEPWDVDYGYTF.

The chain has TRBV7-2 and TRBJ2-1, with TRBD2 identical over 7 bases. CDR1 and CDR2 (germline): SGHTA, FQGNSA. V lost 4 bases to trimming and J lost 2 bases; unmatched junction nucleotides: 2. The CDR3 totals 14 residues. The CDR3 region is CASSSGTTYNEQFF. The CDR3 DNA reads TGTGCCAGCAGCTCCGGGACTACCTACAATGAGCAGTTCTTC.

This chain joins TRBV7-2 and TRBJ1-2, with D possibly matching TRBD1 (5 bases). Trimming stripped 4 bases from V and 5 bases from J, with 11 bases between. This CDR3 has 13 amino acids. Germline V gene data show CDR1 as SGHTA and CDR2 as FQGNSA. The CDR3 loop is CASSSDRQYGYTF. The CDR3, as DNA: TGTGCCAGCAGCTCCGACAGACAATATGGCTACACCTTC.

The chain couples TRBV20-1 to TRBJ1-2, with no clear D. The V gene's germline CDR1 is DFQATT and CDR2 SNEGSKA (reference sequence). The CDR3 contains 10 residues. The V gene lost 3 bases and the J gene lost 3 bases, with 2 bases spanning the gap. The CDR3 reads CSASDYGYTF. The CDR3 nucleotides read TGCAGTGCTAGTGACTATGGCTACACCTTC.